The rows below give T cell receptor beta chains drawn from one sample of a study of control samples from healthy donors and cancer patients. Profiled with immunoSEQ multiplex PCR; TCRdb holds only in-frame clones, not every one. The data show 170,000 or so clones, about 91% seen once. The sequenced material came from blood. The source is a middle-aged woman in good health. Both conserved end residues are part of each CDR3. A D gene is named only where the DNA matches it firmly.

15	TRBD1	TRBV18	CASSPTGGAEQPQHF
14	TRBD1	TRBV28	CASSPPGEGAEAFF
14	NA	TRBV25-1	CASSEYFSHTEAFF
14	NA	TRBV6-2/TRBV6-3	CASSLDVGRDTQYF
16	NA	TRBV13	CASSSNVWGPSYEQYF
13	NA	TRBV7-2	CASSLDMNTEAFF
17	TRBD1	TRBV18	CASSQKGAGEKNQPQHF
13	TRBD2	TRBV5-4	CASSSGLAAQPYF
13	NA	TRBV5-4	CASSFGRYTEAFF
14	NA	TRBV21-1	CASSPDTYNSPLHF
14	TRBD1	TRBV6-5	CASSDSGGSYEQYF
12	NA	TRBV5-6	CASSSDQYEQYF
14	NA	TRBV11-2	CASSFRGSSYEQYF
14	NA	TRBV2	CASSEFGQQETQYF
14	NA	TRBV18	CASSPRGLNSPLHF
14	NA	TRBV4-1	CASSRGPGSYEQYF
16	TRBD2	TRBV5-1	CASSLYSGGEKETQYF
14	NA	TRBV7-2	CASSPRRNTDTQYF
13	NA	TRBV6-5	CASSQGPPGELFF
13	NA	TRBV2	CASSGQDEGGYTF
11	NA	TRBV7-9	CASSPIEGQYF
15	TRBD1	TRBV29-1	CSVQIPATGGEEAFF
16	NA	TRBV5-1	CASSLVLGRDYNEQFF
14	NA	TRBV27	CASSLYSGSYGYTF
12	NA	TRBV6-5	CASRTVSYEQYF
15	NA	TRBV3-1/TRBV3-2	CASSPGGAAKNIQYF
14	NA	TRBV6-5	CASDHRDNTYEQYF
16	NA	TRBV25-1	CASSPREGGYNEKLFF
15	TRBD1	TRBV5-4	CASSPTGAGANVLTF
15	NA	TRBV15	CATSIIRGDGSTQYF
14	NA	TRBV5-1	CASSLDIFNYGYTF
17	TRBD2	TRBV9	CASSVGGSGGRGETQYF
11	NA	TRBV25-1	CASSESDEAFF
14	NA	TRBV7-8	CASSPGGTSYGYTF
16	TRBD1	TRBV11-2	CASSPGQGAAGNTIYF
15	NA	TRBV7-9	CASSLGGPNTGELFF
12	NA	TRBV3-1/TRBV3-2	CASSQIFGELFF
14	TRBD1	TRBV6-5	CATSKTGANEKLFF
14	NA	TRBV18	CASTAFGPTYEQYF
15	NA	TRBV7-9	CASSFGGAGTDTQYF
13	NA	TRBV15	CATSNELNTEAFF
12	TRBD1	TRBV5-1	CASSLTGAGYTF
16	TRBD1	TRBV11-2	CASSRTRDRGLNEQFF
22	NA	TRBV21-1	CASSPDFDVLRTSGGVYPEQFF